This T cell receptor (beta chain) is from a study of human T cells and chemical hapten exposure. V dropped 0 bases and J dropped 0 bases, with 10 bases sitting between them. The CDR3 runs 16 residues. The germline V gene encodes CDR1 SGHDT and CDR2 YYEEEE. Noted time point: pre-sensitization, week 0. Stated treatment: therapeutic diphenylcyclopropenone sensitization with weekly scalp DPC. MiXCR was run by TCRdb on the RACE reads, yielding one entry per CDR3 protein. The sample lists under 200,000 distinct CDR3 sequences; 30% were seen once. The chain links TRBV5-6 to TRBJ2-1; the D gene is possibly TRBD2 (5 bases). The sample was whole blood, taken in connection with sensitization to the hapten diphenylcyclopropenone (DPC). The sequence was collected from a woman aged 25 to 39 with alopecia areata. Some clones in this sample may be carry-over from other donors' samples. The CDR3 region is CASSLELGSSYNEQFF. The CDR3 nucleotides are TGTGCCAGCAGCTTGGAGTTAGGGAGCTCCTACAATGAGCAGTTCTTC.